This T cell receptor beta chain originates from a study of cytomegalovirus exposure and HLA in healthy donors. Details on this clone: As yet, its antigen is unknown.

Primers for the PCR totalled 60 Vbeta and 13 Jbeta. Data came from immunoSEQ multiplex PCR; TCRdb stores just in-frame clones and leaves some out. Of more than 95,000 clones in the sample, around 80% were seen once. The study, taken as a whole, reports: Rare TCR sequences dominated, though some public TCRs recurred in many donors.

Trimming took 0 bases from V and 6 from J; bases not matched to a gene: 9. The CDR3 is made up of 17 amino acids. Germline CDR1 reads LGHNA; CDR2 reads YSLEER. Sequenced material: PBMCs. The clonotype comes from a man aged 30-40 years in good health and CMV-seropositive. The rearrangement links TRBV4-3 to TRBJ2-7, with 12 bases matching TRBD2. For the CDR3, the DNA is TGCGCCAGCAGCCAAGACCCCCCGGCTAGCGGGAGGGTCGAGCAGTACTTC. Protein: CASSQDPPASGRVEQYF.